This TCR beta chain came from a study of neurological immune-mediated disorders. Germline lookup yields CDR1 SQVTM and CDR2 ANQGSEA. This CDR3 is built from 16 residues. Trimming took off 3 bases at V and 0 bases at J, with 15 bases between the two ends. Roughly 1 million sorted CD4+ or CD8+ T cells made each library. 5'RACE generated cDNA with 10-nucleotide random UMIs. TCRdb processed the 5' RACE reads anew with MiXCR; each CDR3 protein has one entry. The sample includes about 38,000 distinct CDR3 sequences, 4% to 5.5% of them seen just once. This clonotype was detected ten times or more. The source of this sequence is a man between 18 and 35 years old in good health. The V call is TRBV29-1, the J call TRBJ1-3; D is possibly TRBD1 (6 bases). The sample was CD4+ T cells from blood. The chain's CDR3 is CSVEWGPRHSGNTIYF. The CDR3 coding sequence is TGCAGCGTTGAGTGGGGGCCGCGGCACTCTGGAAACACCATATATTTT.